This TCR beta chain was sequenced in a study of CD8+ T cells in alopecia areata. Study summary: Treatment of the treated patients consisted of oral tofacitinib, 5 to 10 mg twice daily. Patients given treatment had severity scored by the percentage of scalp area affected.

The sequencing template was cDNA reverse transcribed from extracted RNA. Assay: immunoSEQ multiplex PCR; the TCRdb copy retains only in-frame clones and omits some. Of about 260,000 clones listed, about 62% were seen once; the top ten hold 0.8% to 1%. Study outcomes and limitations: Relative to normal scalp, lesional scalp, especially alopecia totalis/universalis, showed higher clonality. In scalp and blood during tofacitinib, many expanded lesional clones persisted.

CDR1 SGDLS and CDR2 YYNGEE come from the germline V gene. The CDR3 runs to 18 residues. V dropped 0 bases and J dropped 5 bases, with 23 bases sitting between them. Treatment here: oral pan-JAK inhibitor, 5-10 mg twice daily. About this clone: Its target is unknown.

The J gene is TRBJ1-1, the V gene TRBV9; TRBD1 is a possible D gene (5 bases). The starting material was CD4+ T cells sorted from blood, obtained around week 54, from a patient treated with tofacitinib. This receptor was taken from a human donor with alopecia areata. CDR3 sequence reads: CASSVVSGSGVRGTEAFF. CDR3 DNA: TGTGCCAGCAGCGTAGTTTCTGGATCGGGGGTAAGAGGAACTGAAGCTTTCTTT. The full variable domain, completed using reference TRBV9 and TRBJ1-1, is DSGVTQTPKHLITATGQRVTLRCSPRSGDLSVYWYQQSLDQGLQFLIQYYNGEERAKGNILERFSAQQFPDLHSELNLSSLELGDSALYFCASSVVSGSGVRGTEAFFGQGTRLTVV.